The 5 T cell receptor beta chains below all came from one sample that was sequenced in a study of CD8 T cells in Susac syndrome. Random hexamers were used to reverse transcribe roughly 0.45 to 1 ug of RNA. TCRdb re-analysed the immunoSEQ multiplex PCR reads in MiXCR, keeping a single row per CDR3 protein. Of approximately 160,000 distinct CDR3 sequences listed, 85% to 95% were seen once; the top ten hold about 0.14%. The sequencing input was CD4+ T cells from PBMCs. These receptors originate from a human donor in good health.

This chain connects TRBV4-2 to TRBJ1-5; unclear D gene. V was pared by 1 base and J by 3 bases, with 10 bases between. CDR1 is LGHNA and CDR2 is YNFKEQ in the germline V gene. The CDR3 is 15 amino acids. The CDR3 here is CASSQVLASNQPQHF. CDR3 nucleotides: TGTGCCAGCAGCCAAGTCTTGGCCTCCAATCAGCCCCAGCATTTT.

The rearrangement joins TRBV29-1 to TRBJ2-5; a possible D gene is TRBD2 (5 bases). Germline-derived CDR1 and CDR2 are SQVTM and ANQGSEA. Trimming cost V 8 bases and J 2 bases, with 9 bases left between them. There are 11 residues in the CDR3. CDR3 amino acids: CSLLEQETQYF. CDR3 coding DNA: TGCAGCCTACTAGAACAAGAGACCCAGTACTTC.

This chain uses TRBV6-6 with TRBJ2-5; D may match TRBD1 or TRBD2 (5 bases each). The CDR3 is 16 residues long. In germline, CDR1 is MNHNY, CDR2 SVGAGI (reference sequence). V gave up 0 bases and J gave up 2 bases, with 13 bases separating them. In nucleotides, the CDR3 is TGTGCCAGCAGTTACTCGGCCGGGACGGGACAAGAGACCCAGTACTTC. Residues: CASSYSAGTGQETQYF.

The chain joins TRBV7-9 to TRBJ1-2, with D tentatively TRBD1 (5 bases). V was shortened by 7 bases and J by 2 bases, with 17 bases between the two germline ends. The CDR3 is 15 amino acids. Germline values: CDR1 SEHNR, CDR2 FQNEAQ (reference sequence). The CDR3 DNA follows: TGTGCCAGCACCCTTTCGGATCGGGGGAACTATGGCTACACCTTC. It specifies CASTLSDRGNYGYTF.

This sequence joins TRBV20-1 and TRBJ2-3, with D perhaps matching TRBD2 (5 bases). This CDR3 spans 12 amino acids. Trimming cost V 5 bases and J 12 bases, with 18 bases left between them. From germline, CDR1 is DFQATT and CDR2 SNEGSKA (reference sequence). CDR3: CSASPGGIFQYF. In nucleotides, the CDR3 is TGCAGTGCTTCGCCCGGAGGAATATTTCAGTATTTT.